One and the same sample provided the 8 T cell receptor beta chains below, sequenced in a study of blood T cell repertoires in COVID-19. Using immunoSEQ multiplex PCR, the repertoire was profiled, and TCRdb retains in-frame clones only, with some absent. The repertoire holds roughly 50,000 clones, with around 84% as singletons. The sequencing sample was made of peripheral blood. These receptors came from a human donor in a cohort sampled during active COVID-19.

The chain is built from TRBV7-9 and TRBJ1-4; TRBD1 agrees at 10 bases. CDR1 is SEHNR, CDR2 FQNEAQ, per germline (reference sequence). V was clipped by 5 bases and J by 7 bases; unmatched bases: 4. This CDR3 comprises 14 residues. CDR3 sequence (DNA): TGTGCCAGCAGCCTGACAGGGGGCGCTGAAAAACTGTTTTTT. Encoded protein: CASSLTGGAEKLFF. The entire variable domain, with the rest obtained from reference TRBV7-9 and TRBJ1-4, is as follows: DTGVSQNPRHKITKRGQNVTFRCDPISEHNRLYWYRQTLGQGPEFLTYFQNEAQLEKSRLLSDRFSAERPKGSFSTLEIQRTEQGDSAMYLCASSLTGGAEKLFFGSGTQLSVL.

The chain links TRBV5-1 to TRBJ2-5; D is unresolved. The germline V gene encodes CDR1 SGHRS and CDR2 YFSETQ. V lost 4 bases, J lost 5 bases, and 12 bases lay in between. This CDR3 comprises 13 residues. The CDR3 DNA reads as TGCGCCAGCAGCCCTACCCCCACGGAGACCCAGTACTTC. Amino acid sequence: CASSPTPTETQYF. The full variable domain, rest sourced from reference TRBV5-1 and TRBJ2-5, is KAGVTQTPRYLIKTRGQQVTLSCSPISGHRSVSWYQQTPGQGLQFLFEYFSETQRNKGNFPGRFSGRQFSNSRSEMNVSTLELGDSALYLCASSPTPTETQYFGPGTRLLVL.

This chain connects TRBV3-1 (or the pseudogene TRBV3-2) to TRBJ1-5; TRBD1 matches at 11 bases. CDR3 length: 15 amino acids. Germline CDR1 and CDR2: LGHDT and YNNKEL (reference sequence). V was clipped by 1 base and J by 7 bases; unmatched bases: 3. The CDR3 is CASSQGGTGGQPQHF. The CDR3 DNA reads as TGTGCCAGCAGCCAAGGTGGGACAGGGGGACAGCCCCAGCATTTT.

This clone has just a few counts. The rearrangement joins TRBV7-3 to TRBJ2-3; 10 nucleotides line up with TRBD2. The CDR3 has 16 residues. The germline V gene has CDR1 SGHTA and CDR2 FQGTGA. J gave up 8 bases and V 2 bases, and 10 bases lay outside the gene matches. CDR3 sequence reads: CASSLVASGGSTTQYF. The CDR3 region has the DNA TGTGCCAGCAGCTTAGTTGCTAGCGGGGGATCCACTACGCAGTATTTT.

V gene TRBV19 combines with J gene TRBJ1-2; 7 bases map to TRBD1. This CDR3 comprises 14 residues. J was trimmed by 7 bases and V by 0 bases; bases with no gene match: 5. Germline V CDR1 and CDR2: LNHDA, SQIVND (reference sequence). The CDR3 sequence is CASSIDPDRVGYTF. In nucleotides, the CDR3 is TGTGCCAGTAGTATAGATCCCGACAGGGTTGGCTACACCTTC.

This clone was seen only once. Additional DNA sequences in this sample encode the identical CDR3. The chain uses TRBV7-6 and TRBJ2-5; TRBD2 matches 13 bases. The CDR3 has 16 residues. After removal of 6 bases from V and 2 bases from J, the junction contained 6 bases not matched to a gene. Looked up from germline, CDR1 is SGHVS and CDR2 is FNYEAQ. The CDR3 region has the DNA TGTGCCAGCAGTCTAGGACTAGCGGGGGCACAAGAGACCCAGTACTTC. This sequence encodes CASSLGLAGAQETQYF.

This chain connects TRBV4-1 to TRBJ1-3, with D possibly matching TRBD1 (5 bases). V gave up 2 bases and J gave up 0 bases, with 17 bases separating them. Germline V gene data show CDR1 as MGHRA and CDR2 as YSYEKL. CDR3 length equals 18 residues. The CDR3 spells CASSQLMGGESSGNTIYF. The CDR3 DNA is TGCGCCAGCAGCCAACTCATGGGAGGGGAGAGCTCTGGAAACACCATATATTTT.

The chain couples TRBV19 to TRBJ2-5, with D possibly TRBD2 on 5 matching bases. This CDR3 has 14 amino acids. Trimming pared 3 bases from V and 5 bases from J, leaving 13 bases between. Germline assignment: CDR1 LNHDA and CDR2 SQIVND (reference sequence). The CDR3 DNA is TGTGCCAGTAGTATTCGGGATTTGGGGGAGACCCAGTACTTC. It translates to CASSIRDLGETQYF. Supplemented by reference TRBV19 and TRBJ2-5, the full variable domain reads DGGITQSPKYLFRKEGQNVTLSCEQNLNHDAMYWYRQDPGQGLRLIYYSQIVNDFQKGDIAEGYSVSREKKESFPLTVTSAQKNPTAFYLCASSIRDLGETQYFGPGTRLLVL.